This T cell receptor beta chain stems from a study of cytomegalovirus exposure and HLA in healthy donors. The CDR3 has 12 amino acids. V dropped 2 bases and J dropped 7 bases, with 11 bases sitting between them. Germline V lookup: CDR1 SQVTM, CDR2 ANQGSEA. Study conclusions and caveats: Near-uniform donor sequencing depth was presumed by presence/absence analyses. It was likely that a cluster of highly shared sequence variants was a sequencing artifact. In most subjects, TCR beta sequences reportedly gave accurate predictions of HLA-A and HLA-B alleles. HLA alleles showed associations with 15,000 to 20,000 TCR beta sequences in a later analysis, at a 0.05 false discovery rate.

This PCR relied on a set of 60 Vbeta primers and 13 Jbeta primers. Assay: immunoSEQ multiplex PCR; the TCRdb copy retains only in-frame clones and omits some. Seen here are hundreds of thousands of clones, roughly 89% observed once, and the top ten hold 1%. This clone has just one count. What it binds is not known. The sequenced material came from PBMCs. The chain links TRBV29-1 to TRBJ2-5, with D unclear. The source of this sequence is a woman aged 18-29 years in good health and CMV-seronegative. The CDR3 DNA reads TGCAGCGTTGAAAAAGTGATCGGGACCCAGTACTTC. It is translated as CSVEKVIGTQYF.